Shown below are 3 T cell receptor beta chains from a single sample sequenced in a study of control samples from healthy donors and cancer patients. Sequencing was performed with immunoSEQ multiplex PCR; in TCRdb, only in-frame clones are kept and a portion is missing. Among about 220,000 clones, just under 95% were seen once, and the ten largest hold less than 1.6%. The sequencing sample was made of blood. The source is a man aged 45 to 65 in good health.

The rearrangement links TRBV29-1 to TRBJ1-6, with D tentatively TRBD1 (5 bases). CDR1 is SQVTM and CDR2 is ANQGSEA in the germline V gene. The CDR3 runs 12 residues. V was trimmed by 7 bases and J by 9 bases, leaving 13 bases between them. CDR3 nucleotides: TGCAGCGCGGGCGTTCAGGGTTCACCCCTCCACTTT. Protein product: CSAGVQGSPLHF.

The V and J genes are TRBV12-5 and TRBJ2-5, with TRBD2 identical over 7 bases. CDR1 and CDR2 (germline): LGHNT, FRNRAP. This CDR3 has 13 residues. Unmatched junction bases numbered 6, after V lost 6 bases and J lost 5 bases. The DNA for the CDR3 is TGTGCTAGTGGCCGGGACTACCGCGAGACCCAGTACTTC. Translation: CASGRDYRETQYF.

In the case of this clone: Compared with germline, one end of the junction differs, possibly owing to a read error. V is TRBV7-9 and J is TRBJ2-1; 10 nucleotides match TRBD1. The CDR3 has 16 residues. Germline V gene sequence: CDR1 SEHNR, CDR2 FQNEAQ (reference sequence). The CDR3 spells CVSSFFWTGGYNEQFF. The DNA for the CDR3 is TGTGTCAGCAGCTTTTTTTGGACAGGGGGCTACAATGAGCAGTTCTTC.